This TCR beta chain was captured in a study of T cell responses to AZD1222 COVID-19 vaccine (dated by TCRdb to 2020 to 2022). In the study overall: TCR sequencing was performed for 233 trial participants, of whom about 200 were given two doses of AZD1222 and around 25 were given two doses of MenACWY control vaccine. Trial participants were enrolled by age into 18-55, 56-69 and 70-plus year subgroups, with about 150, 27 and 61 TCR-sequenced participants respectively.

The CDR3 regions of human TCRbeta chains were analyzed by immunosequencing. The authors' analysis ran thus. Repertoire TCRs were matched against a reference library of SARS-CoV-2-specific TCRs generated with the MIRA antigen-specificity platform. Breadth was defined as the fraction of unique TCRs that were SARS-CoV-2-associated. Depth was defined as the fraction of total T cells that were SARS-CoV-2-associated. Each spike-specific TCR was assigned to its reactive spike region and to a CD4 or CD8 class using the MIRA data. Log10-transformed breadth and depth values were compared by one-way ANOVA with Sidak's multiple comparisons tests. In TCRdb, the immuneACCESS table is reduced to in-frame sequences with V and J assigned. These tables do not hold every clone; where another copy was compared, an unresolved V gene accounts for under half, and the others remain unexplained. For V, J and clone size, that table is used; D and trimming come from the DNA. The sample includes 170,000 or so clones, with 80% to 95% observed a single time. About 1% of the sample belongs to the ten largest clones.

Trimming takes 3 bases from V and 2 bases from J, and the germline ends sit 9 bases apart. Via the germline V gene, CDR1 is SGHRS and CDR2 YFSETQ. The CDR3 measures 14 amino acids from cysteine to phenylalanine. Only the CDR3 DNA stays, 42 bases, in frame from base 1. The time point label of this sample denotes: about 28 days (+/-7) after the second vaccine dose. This specimen's treatment or condition label, interpreted: meningococcal conjugate vaccine given as trial control. Vaccinee samples were obtained from the UK trials COV001 and COV002, which included a single-blind randomized controlled phase 2/3 trial of AZD1222 (ChAdOx1 nCoV-19) in healthy adults. For TCRbeta chain sequencing, PBMC samples from trial participants were taken at day 0 and at day 28 after the second dose. Broader findings and caveats from the paper: In the small 56-69-year group, the increase in depth fell short of significance, most likely because of low power. Conclusions about previously exposed vaccinees were limited because only six AZD1222 recipients were SARS-CoV-2 seropositive at baseline. Reportedly, close to half of the unique spike-specific TCRs recognized epitopes lying outside the regions that are mutated in the B.1.351 and B.1.1.7 variants. Most participants were white British and females outnumbered males, and the authors suggested that clonal diversity may have been underestimated. No day 14 peak-response samples were available, so repertoires were characterized only after the peak T cell response. Spike-specific TCR breadth and depth rose significantly after two AZD1222 doses compared with day 0 and with MenACWY recipients. The vaccine-associated CD4 TCRs covered the entire spike protein, and the dominant responses fell in regions 160-218 and 743-854.

Note on this clone: Its specific antigen is unknown. Within one base of it there is no much larger clone, and no base qualities were kept.

The source was peripheral blood, collected 28 days after the second dose of the MenACWY control vaccine. This receptor was identified in an adult who received the MenACWY meningococcal vaccine as a control. The sequence is built from TRBV5-1 and TRBJ1-5; tentative D gene TRBD1, with 5 bases matching. The CDR3 reads CASSSDTGNQPQHF. At the DNA level, the sequence is TGCGCCAGCAGCTCGGACACAGGCAATCAGCCCCAGCATTTT.